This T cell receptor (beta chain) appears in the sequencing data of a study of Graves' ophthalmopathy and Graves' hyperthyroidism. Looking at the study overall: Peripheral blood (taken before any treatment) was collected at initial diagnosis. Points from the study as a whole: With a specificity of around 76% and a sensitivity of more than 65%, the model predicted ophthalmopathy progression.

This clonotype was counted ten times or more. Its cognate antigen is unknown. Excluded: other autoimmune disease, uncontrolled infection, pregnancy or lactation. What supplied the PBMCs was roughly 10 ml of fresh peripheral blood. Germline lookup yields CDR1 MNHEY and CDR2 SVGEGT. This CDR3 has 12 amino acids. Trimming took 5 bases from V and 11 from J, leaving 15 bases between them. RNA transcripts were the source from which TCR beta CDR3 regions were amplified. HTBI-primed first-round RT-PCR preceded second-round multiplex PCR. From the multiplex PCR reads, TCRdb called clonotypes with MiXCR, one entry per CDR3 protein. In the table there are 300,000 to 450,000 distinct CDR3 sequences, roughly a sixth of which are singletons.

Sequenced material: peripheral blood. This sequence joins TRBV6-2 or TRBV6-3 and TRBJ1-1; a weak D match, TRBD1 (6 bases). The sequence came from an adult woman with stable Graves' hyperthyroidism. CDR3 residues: CASSVRDTRAFF. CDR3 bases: TGTGCCAGCAGTGTCAGGGACACCCGCGCTTTCTTT.